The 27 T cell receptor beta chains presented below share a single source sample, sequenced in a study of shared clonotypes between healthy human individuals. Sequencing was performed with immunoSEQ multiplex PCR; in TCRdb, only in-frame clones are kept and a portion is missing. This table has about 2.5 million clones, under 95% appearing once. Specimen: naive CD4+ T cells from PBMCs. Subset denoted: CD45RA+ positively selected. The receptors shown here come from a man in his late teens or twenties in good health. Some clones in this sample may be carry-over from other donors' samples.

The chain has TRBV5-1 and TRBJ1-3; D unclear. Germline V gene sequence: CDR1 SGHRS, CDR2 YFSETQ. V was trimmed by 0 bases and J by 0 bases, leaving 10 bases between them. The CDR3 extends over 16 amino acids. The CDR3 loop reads CASSLGSSSSGNTIYF. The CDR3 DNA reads TGCGCCAGCAGCTTGGGGTCCTCTAGCTCTGGAAACACCATATATTTT.

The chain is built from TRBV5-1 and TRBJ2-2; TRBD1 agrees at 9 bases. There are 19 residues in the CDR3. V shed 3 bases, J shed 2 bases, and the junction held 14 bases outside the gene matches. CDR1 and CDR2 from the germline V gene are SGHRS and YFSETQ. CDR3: CASSSALTRTGVNTGELFF. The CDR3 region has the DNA TGCGCCAGCAGCTCTGCTCTGACCCGGACAGGGGTTAACACCGGGGAGCTGTTTTTT.

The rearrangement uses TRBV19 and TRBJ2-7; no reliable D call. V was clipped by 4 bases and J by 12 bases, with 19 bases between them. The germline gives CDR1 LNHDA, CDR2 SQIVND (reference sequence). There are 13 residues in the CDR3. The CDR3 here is CASSSGPRGQLYF. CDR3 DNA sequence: TGTGCCAGTAGTAGCGGCCCTCGAGGCCAATTGTACTTC. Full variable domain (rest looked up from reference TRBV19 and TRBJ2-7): DGGITQSPKYLFRKEGQNVTLSCEQNLNHDAMYWYRQDPGQGLRLIYYSQIVNDFQKGDIAEGYSVSREKKESFPLTVTSAQKNPTAFYLCASSSGPRGQLYFGPGTRLTVT.

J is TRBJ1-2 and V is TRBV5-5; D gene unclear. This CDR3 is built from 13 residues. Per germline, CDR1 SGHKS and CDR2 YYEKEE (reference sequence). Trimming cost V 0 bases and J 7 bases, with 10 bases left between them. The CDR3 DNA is TGTGCCAGCAGCTTGGGTTGGGGTTCTGGCTACACCTTC. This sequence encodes CASSLGWGSGYTF. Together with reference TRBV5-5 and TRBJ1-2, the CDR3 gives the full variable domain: DAGVTQSPTHLIKTRGQQVTLRCSPISGHKSVSWYQQVLGQGPQFIFQYYEKEERGRGNFPDRFSARQFPNYSSELNVNALLLGDSALYLCASSLGWGSGYTFGSGTRLTVV.

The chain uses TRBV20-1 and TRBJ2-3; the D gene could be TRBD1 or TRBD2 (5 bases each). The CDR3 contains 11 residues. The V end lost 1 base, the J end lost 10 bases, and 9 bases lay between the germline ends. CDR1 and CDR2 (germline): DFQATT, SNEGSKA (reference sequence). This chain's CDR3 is CSARGPGPQYF. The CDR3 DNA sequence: TGCAGTGCTAGAGGTCCGGGGCCGCAGTATTTT.

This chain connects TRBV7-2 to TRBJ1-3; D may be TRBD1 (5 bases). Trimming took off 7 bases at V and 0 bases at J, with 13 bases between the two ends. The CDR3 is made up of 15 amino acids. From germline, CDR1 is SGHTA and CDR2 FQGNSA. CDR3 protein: CASKGPGYSGNTIYF. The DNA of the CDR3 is TGTGCCAGCAAGGGACCGGGGTACTCTGGAAACACCATATATTTT.

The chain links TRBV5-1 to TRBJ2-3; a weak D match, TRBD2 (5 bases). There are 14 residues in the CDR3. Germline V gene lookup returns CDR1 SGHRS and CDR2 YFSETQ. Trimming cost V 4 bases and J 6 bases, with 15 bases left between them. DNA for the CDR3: TGCGCCAGCAGCGGAATGGGTCCGGGGGATACGCAGTATTTT. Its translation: CASSGMGPGDTQYF. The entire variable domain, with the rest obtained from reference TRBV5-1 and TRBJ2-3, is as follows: KAGVTQTPRYLIKTRGQQVTLSCSPISGHRSVSWYQQTPGQGLQFLFEYFSETQRNKGNFPGRFSGRQFSNSRSEMNVSTLELGDSALYLCASSGMGPGDTQYFGPGTRLTVL.

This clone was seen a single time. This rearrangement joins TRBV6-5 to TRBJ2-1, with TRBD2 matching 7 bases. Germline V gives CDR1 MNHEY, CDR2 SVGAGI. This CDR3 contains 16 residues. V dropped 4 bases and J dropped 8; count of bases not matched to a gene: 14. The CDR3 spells CASSFRLADPPDEQFF. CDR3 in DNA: TGTGCCAGCAGTTTTCGACTAGCTGATCCGCCTGATGAGCAGTTCTTC.

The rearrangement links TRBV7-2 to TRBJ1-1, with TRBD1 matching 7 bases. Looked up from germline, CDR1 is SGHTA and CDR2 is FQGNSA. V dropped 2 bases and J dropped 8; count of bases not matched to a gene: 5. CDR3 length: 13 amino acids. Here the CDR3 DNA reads TGTGCCAGCAGCTTAAGACAGGGCCGGGAAGCTTTCTTT. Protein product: CASSLRQGREAFF.

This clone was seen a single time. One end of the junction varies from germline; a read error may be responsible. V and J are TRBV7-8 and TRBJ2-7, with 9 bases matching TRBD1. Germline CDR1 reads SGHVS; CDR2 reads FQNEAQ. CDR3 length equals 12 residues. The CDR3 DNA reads TGTGCCAGCAGCAACCGGGACAGGGTCGGGGAGTTC. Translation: CASSNRDRVGEF. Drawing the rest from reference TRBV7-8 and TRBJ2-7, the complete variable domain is GAGVSQSPRYKVAKRGQDVALRCDPISGHVSLFWYQQALGQGPEFLTYFQNEAQLDKSGLPSDRFFAERPEGSVSTLKIQRTQQEDSAVYLCASSNRDRVGEFGPGTRLTVT.

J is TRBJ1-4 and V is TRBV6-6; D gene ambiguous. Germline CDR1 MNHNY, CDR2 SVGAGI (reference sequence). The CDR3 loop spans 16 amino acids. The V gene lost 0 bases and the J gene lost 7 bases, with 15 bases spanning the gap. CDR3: CASSYSDGPRREKLFF. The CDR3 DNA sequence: TGTGCCAGCAGTTACTCGGACGGACCCCGCCGTGAAAAACTGTTTTTT.

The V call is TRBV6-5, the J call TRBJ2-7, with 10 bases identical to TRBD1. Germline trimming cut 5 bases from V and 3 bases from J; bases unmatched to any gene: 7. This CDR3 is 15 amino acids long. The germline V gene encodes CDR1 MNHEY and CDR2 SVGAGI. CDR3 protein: CASSASGTGDYEQYF. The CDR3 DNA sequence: TGTGCCAGCAGTGCTTCCGGGACAGGGGACTACGAGCAGTACTTC.

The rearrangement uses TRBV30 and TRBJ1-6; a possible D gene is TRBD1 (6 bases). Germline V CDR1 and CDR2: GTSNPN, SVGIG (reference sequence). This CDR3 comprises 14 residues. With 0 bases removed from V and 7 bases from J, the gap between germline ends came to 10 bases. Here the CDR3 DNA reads TGTGCCTGGAGTGTACAGGGACCCAATTCACCCCTCCACTTT. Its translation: CAWSVQGPNSPLHF.

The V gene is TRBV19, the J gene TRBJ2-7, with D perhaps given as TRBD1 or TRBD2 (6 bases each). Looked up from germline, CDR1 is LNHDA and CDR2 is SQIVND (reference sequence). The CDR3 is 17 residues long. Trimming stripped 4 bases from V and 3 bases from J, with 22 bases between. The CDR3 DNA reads TGTGCCAGTAGTAACCGGATGTCGGAGGGACACTTCTACGAGCAGTACTTC. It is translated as CASSNRMSEGHFYEQYF. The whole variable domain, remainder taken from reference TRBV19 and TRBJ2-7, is DGGITQSPKYLFRKEGQNVTLSCEQNLNHDAMYWYRQDPGQGLRLIYYSQIVNDFQKGDIAEGYSVSREKKESFPLTVTSAQKNPTAFYLCASSNRMSEGHFYEQYFGPGTRLTVT.

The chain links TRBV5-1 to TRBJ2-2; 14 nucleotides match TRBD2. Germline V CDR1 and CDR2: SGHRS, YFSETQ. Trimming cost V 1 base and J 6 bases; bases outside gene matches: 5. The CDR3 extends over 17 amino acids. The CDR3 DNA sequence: TGCGCCAGCAGCTTGCTGACTAGCGGGAGGGCCCCCGGGGAGCTGTTTTTT. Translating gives CASSLLTSGRAPGELFF.

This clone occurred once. The CDR3 loop reads CASSLDGGEKLFF. The CDR3 DNA reads TGTGCCAGCAGCTTAGATGGAGGGGAAAAACTGTTTTTT. V and J are TRBV11-1 and TRBJ1-4; no clear D. Per the germline V gene, CDR1 is SGHAT and CDR2 is FQDESV (reference sequence). V gave up 1 base and J gave up 8 bases, with 8 bases separating them. This CDR3 is built from 13 residues.

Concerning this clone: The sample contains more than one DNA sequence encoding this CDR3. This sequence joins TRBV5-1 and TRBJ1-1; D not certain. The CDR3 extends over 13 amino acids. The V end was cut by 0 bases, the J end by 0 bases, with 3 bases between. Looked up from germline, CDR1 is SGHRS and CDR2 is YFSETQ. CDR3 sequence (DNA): TGCGCCAGCAGCTTGGTGTTGAACACTGAAGCTTTCTTT. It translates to CASSLVLNTEAFF.

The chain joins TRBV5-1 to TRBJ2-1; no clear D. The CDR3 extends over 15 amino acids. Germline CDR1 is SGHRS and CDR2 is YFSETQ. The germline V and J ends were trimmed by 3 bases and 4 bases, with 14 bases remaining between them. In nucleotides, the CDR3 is TGCGCCAGCAGCTCCTCCGAACTTCTTTACAATGAGCAGTTCTTC. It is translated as CASSSSELLYNEQFF.

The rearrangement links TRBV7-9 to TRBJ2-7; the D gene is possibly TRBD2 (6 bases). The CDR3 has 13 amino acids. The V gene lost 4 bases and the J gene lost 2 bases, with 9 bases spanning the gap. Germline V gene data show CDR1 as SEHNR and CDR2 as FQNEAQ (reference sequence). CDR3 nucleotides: TGTGCCAGCAGCTCGGGGGTCCCCTACGAGCAGTACTTC. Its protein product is CASSSGVPYEQYF.

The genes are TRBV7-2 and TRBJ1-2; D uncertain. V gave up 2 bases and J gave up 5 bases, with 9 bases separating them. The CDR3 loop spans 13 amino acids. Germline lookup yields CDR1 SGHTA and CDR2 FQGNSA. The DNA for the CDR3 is TGTGCCAGCAGCTTATTGTTTGGGTATGGCTACACCTTC. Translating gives CASSLLFGYGYTF.

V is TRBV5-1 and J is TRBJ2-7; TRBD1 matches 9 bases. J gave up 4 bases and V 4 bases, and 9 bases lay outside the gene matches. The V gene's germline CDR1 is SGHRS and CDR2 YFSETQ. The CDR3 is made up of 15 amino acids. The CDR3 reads CASSVLTGGVYEQYF. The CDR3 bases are TGCGCCAGCAGCGTCCTAACAGGGGGCGTTTACGAGCAGTACTTC.

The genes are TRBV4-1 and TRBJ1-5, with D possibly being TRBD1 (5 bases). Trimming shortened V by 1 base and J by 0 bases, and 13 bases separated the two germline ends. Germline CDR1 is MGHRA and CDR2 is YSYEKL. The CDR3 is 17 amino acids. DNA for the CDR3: TGCGCCAGCAGCCAAGGTCAGGCAGGGTATAGCAATCAGCCCCAGCATTTT. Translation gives CASSQGQAGYSNQPQHF.

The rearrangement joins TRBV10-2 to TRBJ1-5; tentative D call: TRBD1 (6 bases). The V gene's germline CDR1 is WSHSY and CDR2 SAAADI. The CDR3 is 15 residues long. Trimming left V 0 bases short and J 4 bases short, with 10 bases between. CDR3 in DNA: TGCGCCAGCAGTGAGTCCGGCAGGGGAAATCAGCCCCAGCATTTT. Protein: CASSESGRGNQPQHF.

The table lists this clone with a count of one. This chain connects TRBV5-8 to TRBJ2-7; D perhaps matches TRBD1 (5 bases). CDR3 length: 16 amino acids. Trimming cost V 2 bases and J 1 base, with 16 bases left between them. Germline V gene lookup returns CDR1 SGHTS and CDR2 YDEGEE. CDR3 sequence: CASSFSVGALSYEQYF. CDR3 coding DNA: TGTGCCAGCAGCTTTTCAGTTGGGGCCCTGTCCTACGAGCAGTACTTC.

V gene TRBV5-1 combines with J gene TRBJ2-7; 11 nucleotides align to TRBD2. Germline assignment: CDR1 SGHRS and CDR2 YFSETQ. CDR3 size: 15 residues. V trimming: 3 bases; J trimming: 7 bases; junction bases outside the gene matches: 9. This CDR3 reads CASSSETSGALEQYF. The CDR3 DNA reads TGCGCCAGCAGCTCGGAGACTAGCGGGGCCTTAGAGCAGTACTTC. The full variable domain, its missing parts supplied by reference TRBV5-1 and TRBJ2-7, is KAGVTQTPRYLIKTRGQQVTLSCSPISGHRSVSWYQQTPGQGLQFLFEYFSETQRNKGNFPGRFSGRQFSNSRSEMNVSTLELGDSALYLCASSSETSGALEQYFGPGTRLTVT.

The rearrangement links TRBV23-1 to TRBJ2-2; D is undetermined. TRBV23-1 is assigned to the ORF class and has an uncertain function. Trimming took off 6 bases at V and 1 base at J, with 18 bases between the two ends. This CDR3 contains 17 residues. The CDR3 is CASSRDPRNQNTGELFF. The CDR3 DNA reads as TGCGCCAGCAGCCGCGATCCCAGAAACCAGAACACCGGGGAGCTGTTTTTT.

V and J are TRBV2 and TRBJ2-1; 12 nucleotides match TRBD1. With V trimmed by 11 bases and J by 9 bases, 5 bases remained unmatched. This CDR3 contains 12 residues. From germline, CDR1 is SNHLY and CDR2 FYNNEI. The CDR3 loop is CAGTGGRIEQFF. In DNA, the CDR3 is TGTGCCGGGACAGGGGGCAGGATTGAGCAGTTCTTC. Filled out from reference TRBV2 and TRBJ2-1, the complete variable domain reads EPEVTQTPSHQVTQMGQEVILRCVPISNHLYFYWYRQILGQKVEFLVSFYNNEISEKSEIFDDQFSVERPDGSNFTLKIRSTKLEDSAMYFCAGTGGRIEQFFGPGTRLTVL.